The source of this T cell receptor (beta chain) is a study of blood T cells in healthy people across ages. Study findings and constraints: Roughly linearly, TCR beta diversity per million T cells fell as age increased. Among long-lived donors, naive CD4+ cells were more numerous and diversity higher than in aged donors.

Points on this clonotype: Antigen specificity is unknown.

With a J-beta primer mix and a sample-barcoded 5' primer, a second PCR ran about 7 to 11 cycles. One entry per CDR3 protein results from TCRdb running MiXCR on the 5' RACE reads. The sample has approximately 1,000,000 distinct CDR3 sequences; 35% to 40% are singletons. Donors gave around 10 milliliters of peripheral blood apiece. Per sample, no less than 5.5 micrograms of total RNA were extracted. The sequence was obtained from a man younger than 35 in good health. Sequenced material: blood.

The CDR3 region is CSASLPGNTEAFF. In nucleotides, the CDR3 is TGCAGTGCTAGTTTGCCAGGGAACACTGAAGCTTTCTTT. The J gene is TRBJ1-1, the V gene TRBV20-1; D is unclear. The CDR3 contains 13 residues. V shed 3 bases and J shed 1 base, with 9 bases lying between them. Germline loops: CDR1 DFQATT, CDR2 SNEGSKA (reference sequence).